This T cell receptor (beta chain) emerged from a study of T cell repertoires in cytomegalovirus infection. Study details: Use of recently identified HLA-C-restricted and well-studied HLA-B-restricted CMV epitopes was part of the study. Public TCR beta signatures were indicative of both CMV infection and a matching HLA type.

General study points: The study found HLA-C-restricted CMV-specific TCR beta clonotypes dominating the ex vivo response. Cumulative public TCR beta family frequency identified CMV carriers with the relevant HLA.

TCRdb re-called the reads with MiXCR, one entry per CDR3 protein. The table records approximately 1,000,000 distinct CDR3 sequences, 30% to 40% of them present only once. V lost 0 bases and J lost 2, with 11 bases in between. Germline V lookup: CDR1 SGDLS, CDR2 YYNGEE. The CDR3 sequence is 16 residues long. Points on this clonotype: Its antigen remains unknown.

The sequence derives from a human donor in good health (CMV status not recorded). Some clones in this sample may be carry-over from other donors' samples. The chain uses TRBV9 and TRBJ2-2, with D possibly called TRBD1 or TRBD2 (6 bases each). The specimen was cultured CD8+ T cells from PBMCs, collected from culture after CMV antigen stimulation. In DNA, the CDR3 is TGTGCCAGCAGCGTAGTACAGGGAGGTAACACCGGGGAGCTGTTTTTT. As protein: CASSVVQGGNTGELFF.